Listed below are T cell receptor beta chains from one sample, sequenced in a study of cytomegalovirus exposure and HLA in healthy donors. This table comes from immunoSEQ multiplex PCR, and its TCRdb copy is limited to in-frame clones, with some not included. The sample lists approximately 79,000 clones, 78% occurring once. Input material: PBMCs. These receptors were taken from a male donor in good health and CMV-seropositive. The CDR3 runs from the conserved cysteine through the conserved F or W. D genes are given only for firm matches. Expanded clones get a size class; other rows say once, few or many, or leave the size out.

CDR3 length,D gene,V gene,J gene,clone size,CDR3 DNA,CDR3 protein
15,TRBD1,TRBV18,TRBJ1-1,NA,TGTGCCAGCTCACGACGACAGGGGCGGCACACTGAAGCTTTCTTT,CASSRRQGRHTEAFF
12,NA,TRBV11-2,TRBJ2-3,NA,TGTGCCAGCAGCTTAGCAGGGAATACGCAGTATTTT,CASSLAGNTQYF
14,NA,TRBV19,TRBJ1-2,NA,TGTGCCAGTAGTATAGATGGCAGGAACTATGGCTACACCTTC,CASSIDGRNYGYTF
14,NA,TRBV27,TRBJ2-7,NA,TGTGCCAGCAGTCCCGACGGACAATCCCGCGAGCAGTACTTC,CASSPDGQSREQYF
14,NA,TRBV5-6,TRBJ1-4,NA,TGTGCCAGCAACCACAAGACAGCTAATGAAAAACTGTTTTTT,CASNHKTANEKLFF
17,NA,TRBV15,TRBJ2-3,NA,TGTGCCACCAGCGGAACCTCTGCCGGGACTAGCACAGATACGCAGTATTTT,CATSGTSAGTSTDTQYF
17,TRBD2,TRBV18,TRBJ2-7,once,TGTGCCAGCTCACCAAAGGCTAGCGGGGAGATAACTTACGAGCAGTACTTC,CASSPKASGEITYEQYF
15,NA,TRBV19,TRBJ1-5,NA,TGTGCCAGTAGTATCCATAGGGGAAGGAATCAGCCCCAGCATTTT,CASSIHRGRNQPQHF
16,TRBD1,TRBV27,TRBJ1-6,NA,TGTGCCAGCAGTTTAGCACAACAGGGGCCGAATTCACCCCTCCACTTT,CASSLAQQGPNSPLHF
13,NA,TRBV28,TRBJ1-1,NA,TGTGCCAGCAGCCTAAGTCGGGGCACTGAAGCTTTCTTT,CASSLSRGTEAFF
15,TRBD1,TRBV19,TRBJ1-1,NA,TGTGCCAGTAGTGTCCAGTCACAGGGGACAAACGAAGCTTTCTTT,CASSVQSQGTNEAFF
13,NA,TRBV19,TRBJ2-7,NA,TGTGCCAGTAGTATAGGACTTACCTACGAGCAGTACTTC,CASSIGLTYEQYF
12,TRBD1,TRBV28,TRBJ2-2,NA,TGTGCCAGCAGGGGGACAGCCGGGGAGCTGTTTTTT,CASRGTAGELFF
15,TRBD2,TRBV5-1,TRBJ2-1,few,TGCGCCAGCAGCCTCGGGGAGGGTGGGTACAATGAGCAGTTCTTC,CASSLGEGGYNEQFF
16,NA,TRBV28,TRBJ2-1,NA,TGTGCCAGCAGTCTTCTCGGGCAGGGTGCCTACAATGAGCAGTTCTTC,CASSLLGQGAYNEQFF
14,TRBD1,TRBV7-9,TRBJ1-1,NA,TGTGCCAGCAGCTCCACCCCGAAAGGGGGCTGGGCTTTCTTT,CASSSTPKGGWAFF
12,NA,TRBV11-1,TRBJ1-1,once,TGTGCCAGCAGCCCCGGGGTAACTGAAGCTTTCTTT,CASSPGVTEAFF
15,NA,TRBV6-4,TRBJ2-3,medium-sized,TGTGCCAGCAGTGTCGGTAGCGGAAGCACAGATACGCAGTATTTT,CASSVGSGSTDTQYF
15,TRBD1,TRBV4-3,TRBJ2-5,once,TGCGCCAGCAGCCAAGGGACAGGGGGCGCGGAGACCCAGTACTTC,CASSQGTGGAETQYF
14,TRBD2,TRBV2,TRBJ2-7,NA,TGTGCCAGCGGGGGGCTAGCGGGTCCCGGGGAGCAGTACTTC,CASGGLAGPGEQYF
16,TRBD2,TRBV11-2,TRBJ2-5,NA,TGTGCCAGCAGCTCTCCGGGGGGGGCGCTCCGAGAGACCCAGTACTTC,CASSSPGGALRETQYF
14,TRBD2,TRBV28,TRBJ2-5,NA,TGTGCCAGCAGTTTAGGACTAGCTCCAGAGACCCAGTACTTC,CASSLGLAPETQYF
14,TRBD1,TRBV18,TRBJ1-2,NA,TGTGCCAGCTCACCTTTGGACAGGGGGCGGGGCTACACCTTC,CASSPLDRGRGYTF
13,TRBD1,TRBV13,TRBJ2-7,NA,TGTGCCAGCAGCCCGGGACAGACCTACGAGCAGTACTTC,CASSPGQTYEQYF
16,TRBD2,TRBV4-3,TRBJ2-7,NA,TGCGCCAGCAGCCAAGAGGCGGGGATGCGGGGGGGCGAGCAGTACTTC,CASSQEAGMRGGEQYF
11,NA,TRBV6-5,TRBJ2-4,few,TGTGCCAGCGGTAAGGGGAACATTCAGTACTTC,CASGKGNIQYF
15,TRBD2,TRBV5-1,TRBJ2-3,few,TGCGCCAGCCCGCTGATAGCGGGAGTCTGCGATACGCAGTATTTT,CASPLIAGVCDTQYF
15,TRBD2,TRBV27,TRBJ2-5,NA,TGTGCCAGCAGGCAGGAGCGGGAATCTTTAGAGACCCAGTACTTC,CASRQERESLETQYF
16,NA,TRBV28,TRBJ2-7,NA,TGTGCCAGCAGTTTGTTATTGAGGGAGCGCTCCTACGAGCAGTACTTC,CASSLLLRERSYEQYF
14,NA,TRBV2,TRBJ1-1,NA,TGTGCCAGCAGTGAATCCGCAGGGAACACTGAAGCTTTCTTT,CASSESAGNTEAFF
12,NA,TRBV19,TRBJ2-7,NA,TGTGCCAGTAGTACCCAGGGGTGCGAGCAGTACTTC,CASSTQGCEQYF
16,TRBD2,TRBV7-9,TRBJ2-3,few,TGTGCCAGCAGCTTTTCTCGACTAGCGGCGACAGATACGCAGTATTTT,CASSFSRLAATDTQYF
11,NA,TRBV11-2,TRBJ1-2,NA,TGTGCCAGCAGCGCACCAGGAGGCTACACCTTC,CASSAPGGYTF
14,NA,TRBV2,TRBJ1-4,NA,TGTGCCAGCAGTGAAATCCAGGGTTATGAAAAACTGTTTTTT,CASSEIQGYEKLFF
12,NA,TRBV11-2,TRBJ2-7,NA,TGTGCCAGCAGCCCCCCCACGAGAGATCTGTACTTC,CASSPPTRDLYF
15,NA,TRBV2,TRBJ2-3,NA,TGTGCCAGCAGAGAACTAGCAGGGGTAGGAGATACGCAGTATTTT,CASRELAGVGDTQYF
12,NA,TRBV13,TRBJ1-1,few,TGTGCCAGCAGCCGGGTGACAGGCGAAGCTTTCTTT,CASSRVTGEAFF
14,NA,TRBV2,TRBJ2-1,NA,TGTGCCAGCAGTGCGTCCTTCTCCTACAATGAGCAGTTCTTC,CASSASFSYNEQFF
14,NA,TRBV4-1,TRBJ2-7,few,TGCGCCAGCAGCCAACAGGGGGGAGAACGGGAGCAGTACTTC,CASSQQGGEREQYF
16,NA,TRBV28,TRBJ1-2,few,TGTGCCAGCAGTTTACCTCTCTCTACGGTCCCGGATGGCTACACCTTC,CASSLPLSTVPDGYTF
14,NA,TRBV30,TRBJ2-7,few,TGTGCCTGGAGCCTCACAAGGATTAAGCGGGAGCAGTACTTC,CAWSLTRIKREQYF
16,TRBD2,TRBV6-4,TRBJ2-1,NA,TGTGCCAGCAGCAGCACACTAGCGGGAGGGCCGAATGAGCAGTTCTTC,CASSSTLAGGPNEQFF
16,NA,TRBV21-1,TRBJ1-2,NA,TGTGCCAGCAGCAAAGTGAGCAGGGCGACTAACTATGGCTACACCTTC,CASSKVSRATNYGYTF
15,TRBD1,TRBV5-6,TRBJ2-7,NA,TGTGCCAGCAGCGCGCCGGGACAGGGGGGCCACGAGCAGTACTTC,CASSAPGQGGHEQYF
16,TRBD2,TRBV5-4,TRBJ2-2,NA,TGTGCCAGCAGCATGGGACTAGCGGGGGACACCGGGGAGCTGTTTTTT,CASSMGLAGDTGELFF
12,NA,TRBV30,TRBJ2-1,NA,TGTGCCTGGAGTGTTTTCTCCAATGAGCAGTTCTTC,CAWSVFSNEQFF
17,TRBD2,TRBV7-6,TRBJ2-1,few,TGTGCCAGCAGCCTAGTGGCGGGCTCCGGGGGGTACAATGAGCAGTTCTTC,CASSLVAGSGGYNEQFF
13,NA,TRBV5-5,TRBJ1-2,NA,TGTGCCAGCAGCTTGGCGGACAGTGGTGGCTACACCTTC,CASSLADSGGYTF
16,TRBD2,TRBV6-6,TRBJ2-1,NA,TGTGCCAGCAGTTACCCTCTTTCGGGGGGTGACAATGAGCAGTTCTTC,CASSYPLSGGDNEQFF
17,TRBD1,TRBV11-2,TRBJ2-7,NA,TGTGCCAGCAGCTTCTTTCGTTTTGGGACAGGGGACTACGAGCAGTACTTC,CASSFFRFGTGDYEQYF
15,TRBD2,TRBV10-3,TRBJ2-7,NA,TGTGCCATCAGAGAGCTAGCGGCCAGCTCCTACGAGCAGTACTTC,CAIRELAASSYEQYF
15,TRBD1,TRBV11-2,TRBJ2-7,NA,TGTGCCAGCAGCTTACAGAGGGGGCTCTCCTACGAGCAGTACTTC,CASSLQRGLSYEQYF
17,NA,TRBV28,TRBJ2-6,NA,TGTGCCAGCAGTTTAGACAGGTGGACCTCTGGGGCCAACGTCCTGACTTTC,CASSLDRWTSGANVLTF
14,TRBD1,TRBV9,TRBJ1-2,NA,TGTGCCAGCAGCGAGACGACAGGGGACGATGGCTACACCTTC,CASSETTGDDGYTF
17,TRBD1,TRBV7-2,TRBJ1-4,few,TGTGCCAGCAGCCCCTACCCCCAGGGGGCGCGGGGTGAAAAACTGTTTTTT,CASSPYPQGARGEKLFF
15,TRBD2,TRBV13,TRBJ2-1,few,TGTGCCAGCAGCTTGACGGGGGACTATAACAATGAGCAGTTCTTC,CASSLTGDYNNEQFF
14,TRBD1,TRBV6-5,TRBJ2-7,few,TGTGCCAGCAGTTCCGCCCGGACAGGTTGGGAGCAGTACTTC,CASSSARTGWEQYF